Following are 20 T cell receptor beta chains from one sample sequenced in a study of T cells in Graves' hyperthyroidism and ophthalmopathy. Amplified TCR beta CDR3 regions derived from RNA transcripts. The HTBI primer set was used in a first-round RT-PCR of the TCR CDR3. TCRdb itself ran the multiplex PCR reads through MiXCR, one entry per CDR3 protein. The sample lists fewer than 700,000 distinct CDR3 sequences, approximately 17% occurring once. The sample was blood. Receptor source: a young woman with Graves' ophthalmopathy.

In its sample, this clonotype was seen many times. The chain employs TRBV2 and TRBJ1-2; the match to TRBD1 covers 8 bases. The CDR3 runs to 14 residues. Germline values: CDR1 SNHLY, CDR2 FYNNEI. V lost 6 bases to trimming and J lost 2 bases; unmatched junction nucleotides: 5. The CDR3 DNA follows: TGTGCCAGCAGGGAGGACAGGGACAACTATGGCTACACCTTC. Its protein product is CASREDRDNYGYTF.

This clonotype was seen a few times. V is TRBV29-1 and J is TRBJ2-1; D perhaps matches TRBD1 (6 bases). Germline V gene lookup returns CDR1 SQVTM and CDR2 ANQGSEA. Trimming took off 5 bases at V and 9 bases at J, with 26 bases between the two ends. The CDR3 loop spans 16 amino acids. CDR3 sequence reads: CSVSPIDRMISPEQFF. The CDR3 nucleotides are TGCAGCGTTTCCCCCATCGACAGGATGATCAGTCCTGAGCAGTTCTTC.

This clonotype was counted at least ten times. At one boundary the junction diverges from the germline segment, which might be a read error. J is TRBJ2-2 and V is TRBV7-3; either TRBD1 or TRBD2 may fit D (5 bases each). Germline V gene sequence: CDR1 SGHTA, CDR2 FQGTGA. The CDR3 has 14 residues. The CDR3 loop reads CASSLGENTGELFF. DNA of the CDR3: TGCGCCAGCAGCTTGGGGGAGAACACCGGGGAGCTGTTTTTT.

A note on this clonotype: A much more abundant neighbour one base away suggests this may be a read error. V gene TRBV11-2 combines with J gene TRBJ1-5, with D possibly TRBD1 on 6 matching bases. The CDR3 sequence is 17 residues long. Looked up from germline, CDR1 is SGHAT and CDR2 is FQNNGV. Trimming shortened V by 2 bases and J by 4 bases, and 18 bases separated the two germline ends. CDR3 residues: CASSLRHGPGQNQPQHF. For the CDR3, the DNA is TGTGCCAGCAGCTTAAGACACGGCCCGGGACAAAATCAGCCCCAGCATTTT.

Concerning this clonotype itself: A much larger clone sits a single nucleotide away, making a read error possible. V is TRBV29-1 and J is TRBJ2-1; 9 bases map to TRBD1. The CDR3 is 12 residues long. Germline CDR1 and CDR2: SQVTM and ANQGSEA. The J segment lost 6 bases and the V segment lost 6 bases, leaving 3 bases of the junction unmatched. The CDR3 DNA reads as TGCAGCGTGGGACAGGGACTCAATGAGCAGTTCTTC. It yields the protein CSVGQGLNEQFF.

This clonotype was seen at least ten times. The rearrangement uses TRBV18 and TRBJ2-1; 9 bases map to TRBD1. From germline, CDR1 is KGHSH and CDR2 LQKENI. V lost 4 bases and J lost 3; bases outside the gene matches: 4. The CDR3 runs to 15 residues. In nucleotides, the CDR3 is TGTGCCAGCTCACGGGGACAGGGAGGCTACAATGAGCAGTTCTTC. Translated: CASSRGQGGYNEQFF.

At least ten counts were recorded for this clonotype. J is TRBJ2-5 and V is TRBV28; possible D gene TRBD1, 5 bases. Germline values: CDR1 MDHEN, CDR2 SYDVKM. V lost 2 bases, J lost 9 bases, and 7 bases lay in between. This CDR3 region has 11 residues. The CDR3, as DNA: TGTGCCAGCAGTTTAGACAGCCCCCAGTACTTC. It is translated as CASSLDSPQYF.

This clonotype was seen just once. The CDR3 bases are TGTGCCAGCTGCCCTTCCGGGATTCTTATAGGGGAGGCTTTCTTT. Encoded protein: CASCPSGILIGEAFF. This chain joins TRBV6-1 and TRBJ1-1; TRBD1 might be the D (5 bases). CDR1 MNHNS and CDR2 SASEGT come from the germline V gene. V lost 8 bases and J 11 bases, leaving 27 bases between the germline ends. This CDR3 has 15 amino acids.

The table lists this clonotype with many counts. The chain employs TRBV13 and TRBJ2-5, with TRBD2 matching 7 bases. Germline V gene data show CDR1 as PRHDT and CDR2 as FYEKMQ (reference sequence). The V and J ends lost 4 bases and 5 bases, in that order; junction bases with no gene match: 4. This CDR3 has 13 amino acids. CDR3 nucleotides: TGTGCCAGCAGCTGGGAGGGGAGCGAGACCCAGTACTTC. Protein product: CASSWEGSETQYF.

This clonotype was detected many times. CDR3 loop: CASTPRDRTSTDTQYF. In DNA, the CDR3 is TGTGCCAGCACCCCCCGGGACAGGACTAGCACAGATACGCAGTATTTT. This chain links TRBV6-2 or TRBV6-3 with TRBJ2-3; TRBD1 aligns across 8 bases. The germline CDR1 and CDR2 sequences are MNHEY and SVGEGT. Trimming at V came to 7 bases and at J to 0 bases, leaving 9 bases not matched to a gene. The CDR3 spans 16 residues.

This clonotype has a count of ten or more. The chain links TRBV7-2 to TRBJ2-5; TRBD2 agrees at 7 bases. Germline V gene data show CDR1 as SGHTA and CDR2 as FQGNSA. This CDR3 has 12 amino acids. Trimming at V came to 5 bases and at J to 13 bases, leaving 10 bases not matched to a gene. The CDR3 nucleotides are TGTGCCAGCAGCATGAGGGGCGGGGGTCCGTACTTC. This translates into CASSMRGGGPYF.

The chain combines TRBV6-1 with TRBJ1-5; 8 bases line up with TRBD1. This CDR3 has 16 residues. The J segment lost 4 bases and the V segment lost 5 bases, leaving 10 bases of the junction unmatched. In germline, CDR1 is MNHNS, CDR2 SASEGT. The CDR3 loop reads CASSPEQTGVNQPQHF. The CDR3, as DNA: TGTGCCAGCAGTCCCGAACAGACAGGGGTGAATCAGCCCCAGCATTTT.

This clonotype was seen ten or more times. The V call is TRBV12-3 or TRBV12-4, the J call TRBJ2-1, with TRBD2 matching 8 bases. J gave up 6 bases and V 7 bases, and 8 bases lay outside the gene matches. The CDR3 is 14 amino acids. CDR3 residues: CASTSSGSANEQFF. The CDR3 DNA is TGTGCCAGCACCTCCAGCGGGAGCGCCAATGAGCAGTTCTTC.

This clonotype was counted between two and nine times. The V and J genes are TRBV29-1 and TRBJ2-7, with TRBD2 matching over 7 bases. Germline trimming cut 4 bases from V and 0 bases from J; bases unmatched to any gene: 3. The CDR3 runs 13 residues. Germline V gene data show CDR1 as SQVTM and CDR2 as ANQGSEA. CDR3 nucleotides: TGCAGCGTTGGGAGCGGGAACTCCTACGAGCAGTACTTC. It is translated as CSVGSGNSYEQYF.

In its sample, this clonotype was seen many times. The chain recombines TRBV12-3 or TRBV12-4 with TRBJ1-1; D unclear. The V end lost 0 bases, the J end lost 1 base, and 9 bases lay between the germline ends. This CDR3 comprises 15 residues. DNA for the CDR3: TGTGCCAGCAGTTTAGCGCGAAAGGGGAACACTGAAGCTTTCTTT. Encoded protein: CASSLARKGNTEAFF.

In its sample, this clonotype was seen many times. This chain joins TRBV13 and TRBJ2-7; 8 nucleotides align to TRBD1. Per the germline V gene, CDR1 is PRHDT and CDR2 is FYEKMQ (reference sequence). The CDR3 has 13 residues. The V gene end was trimmed by 5 bases and the J gene end by 3 bases; junction bases not matched to a gene: 3. In nucleotides, the CDR3 is TGTGCCAGCAGCGCGGGACAGGACTACGAGCAGTACTTC. Translation: CASSAGQDYEQYF.

This chain joins TRBV20-1 and TRBJ1-2; 11 nucleotides match TRBD1. Germline CDR1 reads DFQATT; CDR2 reads SNEGSKA (reference sequence). This CDR3 has 13 residues. The ends lost 3 bases at V and 8 bases at J; junction bases unmatched: 5. The chain's CDR3 is CSARIGTGGGYTF. The CDR3 DNA is TGCAGTGCTAGGATCGGGACAGGGGGAGGCTACACCTTC.

This clonotype was recorded at least ten times. The chain couples TRBV20-1 to TRBJ1-2, with 9 bases that match TRBD1. Trimming removed 6 bases from V and 6 bases from J; junction bases left unmatched: 5. The CDR3 has 12 amino acids. Looked up from germline, CDR1 is DFQATT and CDR2 is SNEGSKA (reference sequence). The CDR3 DNA sequence: TGCAGTGCCTGGGACAGGGTCGATGGCTACACCTTC. Translated: CSAWDRVDGYTF.

This sequence joins TRBV5-1 and TRBJ1-1; the D is unclear. This CDR3 is built from 13 residues. The V end was cut by 1 base, the J end by 2 bases, with 6 bases between. Germline loops: CDR1 SGHRS, CDR2 YFSETQ. The CDR3 reads CASSLNPNTEAFF. The CDR3 coding sequence is TGCGCCAGCAGCTTGAACCCTAACACTGAAGCTTTCTTT.

This clonotype has at least ten counts. The chain employs TRBV7-3 and TRBJ2-1, with TRBD1 identical over 9 bases. Per the germline V gene, CDR1 is SGHTA and CDR2 is FQGTGA. CDR3 length equals 17 residues. V lost 4 bases and J lost 7; bases outside the gene matches: 14. CDR3 sequence (DNA): TGTGCCAGCAGCTCGCCCAAGACAGGGGGAAGTGTAAATGAGCAGTTCTTC. It codes for CASSSPKTGGSVNEQFF.